This T cell receptor beta chain was retrieved from a study of cytomegalovirus exposure and HLA in healthy donors. Notes on the study in general: The authors enumerated over 150 TCR beta chains as linked to cytomegalovirus. Accounts indicate the classifier identified cytomegalovirus status with strong specificity and sensitivity.

Data came from immunoSEQ multiplex PCR; TCRdb stores just in-frame clones and leaves some out. The sample includes about 82,000 clones, just under 95% of them seen just once. Of note for this clone: No antigen is known for it.

CDR1 and CDR2 from the germline V gene are MNHNS and SASEGT. CDR3 length equals 16 residues. V lost 3 bases, J lost 2 bases, and 8 bases stayed unmatched. The donors were part of the validation cohort of 120 subjects. That cohort was separate from the first cohort, which comprised 666 subjects. This TCR came from a man between 18 and 29 years old in good health and CMV-seronegative. The rearrangement uses TRBV6-1 and TRBJ1-2; TRBD1 matches at 8 bases. Sequenced sample: PBMCs. In nucleotides, the CDR3 is TGTGCCAGCAGTGAGTGGACAGGGAAATTGAACTATGGCTACACCTTC. It is translated as CASSEWTGKLNYGYTF.